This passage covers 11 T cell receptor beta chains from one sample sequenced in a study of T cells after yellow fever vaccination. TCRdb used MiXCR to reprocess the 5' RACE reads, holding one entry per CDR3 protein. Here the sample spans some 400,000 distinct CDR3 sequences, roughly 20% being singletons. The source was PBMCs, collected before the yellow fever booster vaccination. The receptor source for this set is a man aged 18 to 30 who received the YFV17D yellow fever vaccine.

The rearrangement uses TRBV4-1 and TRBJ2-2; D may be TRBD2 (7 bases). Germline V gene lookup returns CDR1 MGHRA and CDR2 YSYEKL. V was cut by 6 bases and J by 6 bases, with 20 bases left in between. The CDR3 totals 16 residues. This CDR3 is CASRSSTGAGAGELFF. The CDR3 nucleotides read TGCGCCAGCAGGAGCTCCACGGGGGCGGGAGCCGGGGAGCTGTTTTTT.

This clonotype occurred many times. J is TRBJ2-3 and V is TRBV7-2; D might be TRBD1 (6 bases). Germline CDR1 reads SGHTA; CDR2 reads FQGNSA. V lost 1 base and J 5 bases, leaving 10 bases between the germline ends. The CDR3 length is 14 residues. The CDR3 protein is CASSLGGLKDTQYF. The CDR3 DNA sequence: TGTGCCAGCAGCTTAGGGGGGCTTAAAGATACGCAGTATTTT. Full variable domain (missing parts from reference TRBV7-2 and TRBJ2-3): GAGVSQSPSNKVTEKGKDVELRCDPISGHTALYWYRQSLGQGLEFLIYFQGNSAPDKSGLPSDRFSAERTGGSVSTLTIQRTQQEDSAVYLCASSLGGLKDTQYFGPGTRLTVL.

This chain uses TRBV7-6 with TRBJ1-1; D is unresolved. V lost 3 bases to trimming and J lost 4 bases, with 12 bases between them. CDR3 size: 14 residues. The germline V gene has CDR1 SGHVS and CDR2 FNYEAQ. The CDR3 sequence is CASSFTNPVTEAFF. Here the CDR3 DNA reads TGTGCCAGCAGCTTTACAAACCCTGTCACTGAAGCTTTCTTT.

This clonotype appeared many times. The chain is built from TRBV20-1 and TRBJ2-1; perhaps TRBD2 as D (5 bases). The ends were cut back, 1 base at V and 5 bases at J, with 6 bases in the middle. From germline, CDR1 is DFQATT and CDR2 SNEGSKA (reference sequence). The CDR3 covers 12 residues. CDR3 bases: TGCAGTGCTAGAGGAGCGGACAATGAGCAGTTCTTC. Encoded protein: CSARGADNEQFF.

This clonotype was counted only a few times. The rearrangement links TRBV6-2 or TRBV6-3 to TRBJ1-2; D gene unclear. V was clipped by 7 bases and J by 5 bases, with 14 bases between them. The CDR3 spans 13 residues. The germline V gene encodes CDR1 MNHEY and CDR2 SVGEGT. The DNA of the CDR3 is TGTGCCAGCAAGGCTGAGGGAGATTATGGCTACACCTTC. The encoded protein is CASKAEGDYGYTF.

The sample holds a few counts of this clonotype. As DNA, the CDR3 is TGTGCCAGCAGCCAAGATCAAGGACAGCCCTATGGCTACACCTTC. It specifies CASSQDQGQPYGYTF. The chain carries TRBV4-2 and TRBJ1-2, with D maybe TRBD1 (6 bases). Trimming shortened V by 0 bases and J by 4 bases, and 12 bases separated the two germline ends. The V gene's germline CDR1 is LGHNA and CDR2 YNFKEQ. CDR3 length equals 15 residues.

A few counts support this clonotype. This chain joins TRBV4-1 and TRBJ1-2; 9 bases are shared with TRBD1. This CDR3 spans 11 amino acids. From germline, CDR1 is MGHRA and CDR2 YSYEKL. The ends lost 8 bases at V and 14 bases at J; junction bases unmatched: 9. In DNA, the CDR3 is TGCGCCAGCGGCACAGGGGGCAGTAGGACCTTC. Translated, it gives CASGTGGSRTF.

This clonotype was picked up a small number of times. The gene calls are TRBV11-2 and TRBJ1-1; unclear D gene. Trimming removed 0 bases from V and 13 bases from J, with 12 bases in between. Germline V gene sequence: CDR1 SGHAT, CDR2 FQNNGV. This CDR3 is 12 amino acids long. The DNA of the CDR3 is TGTGCCAGCAGCTTAGATCTGGCCTCGGGTTTCTTT. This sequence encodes CASSLDLASGFF.

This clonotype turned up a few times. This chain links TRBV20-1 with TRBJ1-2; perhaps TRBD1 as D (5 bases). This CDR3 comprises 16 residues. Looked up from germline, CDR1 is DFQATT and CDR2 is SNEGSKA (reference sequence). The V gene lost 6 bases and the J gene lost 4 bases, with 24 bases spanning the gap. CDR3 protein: CSARLPGGTPLYGYTF. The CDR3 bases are TGCAGTGCCCGACTCCCTGGAGGGACGCCACTCTATGGCTACACCTTC.

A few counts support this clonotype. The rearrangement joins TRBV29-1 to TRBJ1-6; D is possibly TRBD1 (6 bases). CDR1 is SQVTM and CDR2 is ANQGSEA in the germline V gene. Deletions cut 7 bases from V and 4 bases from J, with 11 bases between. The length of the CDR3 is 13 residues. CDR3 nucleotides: TGCAGCGCCCGAAGGGGGTATAATTCACCCCTCCACTTT. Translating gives CSARRGYNSPLHF.

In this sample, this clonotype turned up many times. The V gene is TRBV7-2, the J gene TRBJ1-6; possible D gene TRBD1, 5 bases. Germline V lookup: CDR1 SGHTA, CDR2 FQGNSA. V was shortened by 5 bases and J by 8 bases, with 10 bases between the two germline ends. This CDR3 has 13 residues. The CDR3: CASSGQLDSPLHF. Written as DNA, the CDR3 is TGTGCCAGCAGCGGACAATTAGATTCACCCCTCCACTTT.